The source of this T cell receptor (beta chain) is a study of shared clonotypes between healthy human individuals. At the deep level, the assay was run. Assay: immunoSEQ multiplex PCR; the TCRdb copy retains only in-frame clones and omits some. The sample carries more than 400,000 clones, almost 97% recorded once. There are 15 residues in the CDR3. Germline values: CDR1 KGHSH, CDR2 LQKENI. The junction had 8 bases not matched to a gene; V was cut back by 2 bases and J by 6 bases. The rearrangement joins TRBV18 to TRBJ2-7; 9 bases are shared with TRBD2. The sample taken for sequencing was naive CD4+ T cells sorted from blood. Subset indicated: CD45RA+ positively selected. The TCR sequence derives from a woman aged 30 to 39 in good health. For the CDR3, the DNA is TGTGCCAGCTCACCAATTGGCGGGGGGGACCTCGAGCAGTACTTC. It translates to CASSPIGGGDLEQYF.